These T cell receptor beta chains were read from a single sample in a study of Ad26.COV2.S vaccination and SARS-CoV-2 variants. Measured with immunoSEQ multiplex PCR; TCRdb has only the in-frame clones, and not every one. The sample carries hundreds of thousands of clones, roughly 90% recorded once. This sample comprised peripheral blood, obtained in a trial of Ad26.COV2.S vaccine versus placebo. The receptors come from a person between 18 and 60 years old who received the Ad26.COV2.S COVID-19 vaccine or a placebo. Both conserved end residues are part of each CDR3. The D gene is left open where the match is weak. Clone size is stated in some rows and not others, as once, few, many or a class when expanded.

TRBV5-4	.	TRBJ1-2	few	CASSSDPFGHGYTF	TGTGCCAGCAGCTCGGACCCCTTCGGACATGGCTACACCTTC
TRBV7-9	TRBD1	TRBJ2-7	.	CASSSTDRGTYEQYF	TGTGCCAGCAGCTCGACAGACAGGGGGACATACGAGCAGTACTTC
TRBV10-3	.	TRBJ2-1	.	CAISPPRGDNEQFF	TGTGCCATCAGTCCACCGAGGGGGGACAATGAGCAGTTCTTC
TRBV5-5	TRBD1	TRBJ1-6	.	CASSPTGENSPLHF	TGTGCCAGCAGCCCGACAGGGGAAAATTCACCCCTCCACTTT
TRBV5-4	.	TRBJ1-4	.	CASSLGAGAQEKLFF	TGTGCCAGCAGCTTAGGCGCGGGGGCGCAGGAAAAACTGTTTTTT
TRBV18	.	TRBJ2-7	.	CASSPGQSDTSEQYF	TGTGCCAGCTCACCAGGGCAGAGTGACACCTCCGAGCAGTACTTC
TRBV5-1	.	TRBJ1-6	.	CASSLASRSPLHF	TGCGCCAGCAGCTTGGCTTCTCGATCACCCCTCCACTTT
TRBV7-9	.	TRBJ2-5	.	CASSLLASHETQYF	TGTGCCAGCAGCTTATTAGCATCACATGAGACCCAGTACTTC
TRBV29-1	.	TRBJ1-2	.	CSFWGGGANYGYTF	TGCAGCTTCTGGGGAGGGGGGGCGAACTATGGCTACACCTTC
TRBV12-3/TRBV12-4	.	TRBJ2-7	.	CASSPLGYEQYF	TGTGCCAGCAGTCCTTTAGGCTACGAGCAGTACTTC
TRBV7-2	.	TRBJ2-1	.	CASSFFSRNEQFF	TGTGCCAGCAGCTTTTTCAGTCGCAATGAGCAGTTCTTC
TRBV6-4	.	TRBJ2-1	once	CASSGGPYNEQFF	TGTGCCAGCAGTGGAGGACCATACAATGAGCAGTTCTTC
TRBV27	.	TRBJ1-5	.	CASSSNRGGPQHF	TGTGCCAGCAGTTCGAACCGGGGGGGGCCCCAGCATTTT
TRBV24-1	TRBD2	TRBJ2-2	.	CATSDLAGGDTGELFF	TGTGCCACCAGTGATTTAGCGGGAGGGGACACCGGGGAGCTGTTTTTT
TRBV27	.	TRBJ2-5	.	CASSSNSGQESQYF	TGTGCCAGCAGTTCTAACAGCGGGCAAGAGTCCCAGTACTTC
TRBV6-6	TRBD2	TRBJ2-1	.	CASKTSGSSYNEQFF	TGTGCCAGCAAAACTAGCGGTAGCTCCTACAATGAGCAGTTCTTC
TRBV11-2	.	TRBJ1-1	.	CASSLGVVGRGPGNTEAFF	TGTGCCAGCAGCTTAGGGGTAGTGGGGAGGGGTCCAGGAAACACTGAAGCTTTCTTT
TRBV27	TRBD2	TRBJ2-5	.	CASSLRLAQETQYF	TGTGCCAGCAGTTTACGACTAGCGCAAGAGACCCAGTACTTC
TRBV6-7	.	TRBJ2-7	few	CASSYSILRDPYEQYF	TGTGCCAGCAGTTACTCGATTTTGCGGGACCCCTACGAGCAGTACTTC
TRBV14	TRBD2	TRBJ2-2	.	CASSQLAGGNTGELFF	TGTGCCAGCAGCCAGCTAGCGGGGGGGAACACCGGGGAGCTGTTTTTT
TRBV6-5	.	TRBJ2-3	.	CASSYSMLDTQYF	TGTGCCAGCAGTTACTCGATGCTAGATACGCAGTATTTT
TRBV24-1	.	TRBJ2-3	.	CATSSGATDTQYF	TGTGCCACCTCTTCAGGGGCCACAGATACGCAGTATTTT
TRBV7-9	.	TRBJ2-2	.	CASSQGHSASTGIF	TGTGCCAGCAGCCAGGGGCATTCCGCGAGCACCGGGATTTTT
TRBV7-3	.	TRBJ1-1	.	CASSLQAGEATEAFF	TGTGCCAGCAGCTTACAGGCAGGGGAGGCCACTGAAGCTTTCTTT
TRBV3-1/TRBV3-2	TRBD1	TRBJ2-6	.	CASSRTGGGSGANVLTF	TGTGCCAGCAGCCGGACAGGGGGAGGCTCCGGGGCCAACGTCCTGACTTTC
TRBV7-2	.	TRBJ1-1	.	CASSFTVMNTEAFF	TGTGCCAGCAGCTTTACGGTAATGAACACTGAAGCTTTCTTT
TRBV4-2	TRBD1	TRBJ2-5	.	CASSQDGGQGQETQYF	TGTGCCAGCAGCCAAGATGGGGGACAGGGACAAGAGACCCAGTACTTC
TRBV24-1	.	TRBJ2-7	.	CATSDPASSGEQYF	TGTGCCACCAGTGACCCCGCCTCCTCGGGGGAGCAGTACTTC
TRBV2	.	TRBJ2-7	once	CASTRDIAYEQYF	TGTGCCAGCACCCGGGACATTGCCTACGAGCAGTACTTC
TRBV10-3	.	TRBJ1-2	.	CAISESDGYGYTF	TGTGCCATCAGTGAGTCCGACGGCTATGGCTACACCTTC
TRBV29-1	TRBD2	TRBJ2-5	.	CSVGISGSSETQYF	TGCAGCGTTGGAATTAGCGGGAGTTCAGAGACCCAGTACTTC
TRBV4-2	.	TRBJ2-1	.	CASSQDYSNEQFF	TGTGCCAGCAGCCAAGATTACAGCAATGAGCAGTTCTTC
TRBV6-6	TRBD1	TRBJ1-4	.	CASSYWATGRGEKLFF	TGTGCCAGCAGTTACTGGGCGACAGGGCGAGGTGAAAAACTGTTTTTT
TRBV6-1	.	TRBJ1-5	few	CASSETTGRNQPQHF	TGTGCCAGCAGTGAGACTACAGGGCGCAATCAGCCCCAGCATTTT
TRBV19	.	TRBJ1-1	.	CASSSLVGTEAFF	TGTGCCAGTAGTAGCCTGGTGGGCACTGAAGCTTTCTTT
TRBV10-3	.	TRBJ1-3	once	CAISVGLRSGNTIYF	TGTGCCATCAGTGTTGGACTCCGCTCTGGAAACACCATATATTTT
TRBV19	.	TRBJ1-1	.	CASSTQVNTEAFF	TGTGCCAGTAGTACACAGGTGAACACTGAAGCTTTCTTT
TRBV5-8	.	TRBJ2-5	.	CASSLSGVETQYF	TGTGCCAGCAGCTTGTCAGGGGTAGAGACCCAGTACTTC
TRBV19	TRBD2	TRBJ2-3	.	CASSIGLAGSTDTQYF	TGTGCCAGTAGTATTGGACTAGCGGGAAGCACAGATACGCAGTATTTT
TRBV27	.	TRBJ2-1	.	CASSLAYNEQFF	TGTGCCAGCAGTTTGGCCTACAATGAGCAGTTCTTC
TRBV27	TRBD1	TRBJ1-2	.	CASSPGTGVYGYTF	TGTGCCAGCAGTCCCGGGACAGGGGTCTATGGCTACACCTTC